The 20 T cell receptor beta chains below all came from one sample that was sequenced in a study of long-term antiretroviral therapy in people with HIV. Researchers report immunoSEQ v3.0 was run at survey level. Assay: immunoSEQ multiplex PCR; the TCRdb copy retains only in-frame clones and omits some. This table has approximately 32,000 clones, around 82% appearing once. The source material was unsorted PBMCs, sampled 0.4 years before starting antiretroviral therapy. The source is a young man with HIV.

This clone was found once. The chain uses TRBV7-9 and TRBJ2-2; 9 nucleotides align to TRBD2. The germline V gene encodes CDR1 SEHNR and CDR2 FQNEAQ (reference sequence). The CDR3 is made up of 17 amino acids. The trim removed 2 bases at V and 6 bases at J, leaving 10 bases unmatched. The CDR3 reads CASSLRRGLAIAGELFF. CDR3 bases: TGTGCCAGCAGCTTACGCAGGGGACTAGCCATTGCCGGGGAGCTGTTTTTT.

This chain uses TRBV7-2 with TRBJ1-6; D call uncertain. Trimming pared 6 bases from V and 1 base from J, leaving 16 bases between. The V gene's germline CDR1 is SGHTA and CDR2 FQGNSA. The CDR3 has 17 residues. The CDR3 loop reads CASSFPKEGSYNSPLHF. CDR3 coding DNA: TGTGCCAGCAGTTTCCCAAAAGAGGGATCCTATAATTCACCCCTCCACTTT.

Only one count was recorded for this clone. The chain carries TRBV5-6 and TRBJ2-7, with a tentative D call TRBD1 (6 bases). This CDR3 is built from 14 residues. Trimming removed 2 bases from V and 2 bases from J, with 11 bases in between. Germline CDR1 SGHDT, CDR2 YYEEEE. The CDR3 loop is CASSFDRIPYEQYF. The CDR3 DNA follows: TGTGCCAGCAGCTTCGACAGGATACCCTACGAGCAGTACTTC.

The J gene is TRBJ1-5, the V gene TRBV19; no clear D gene. V dropped 3 bases and J dropped 1 base, with 10 bases sitting between them. The CDR3 spans 15 residues. In germline, CDR1 is LNHDA, CDR2 SQIVND (reference sequence). The CDR3 DNA reads as TGTGCCAGTAGTATCTTGGGCAGAAGCAATCAGCCCCAGCATTTT. It is translated as CASSILGRSNQPQHF.

The genes are TRBV2 and TRBJ1-5; D ambiguous. The CDR3 covers 14 residues. V lost 1 base and J 7 bases, leaving 11 bases between the germline ends. Germline CDR1 SNHLY, CDR2 FYNNEI. The CDR3 reads CASSEEKVDQPQHF. DNA for the CDR3: TGTGCCAGCAGTGAAGAGAAGGTAGACCAGCCCCAGCATTTT.

The V call is TRBV27, the J call TRBJ1-6; TRBD1 matches at 7 bases. This CDR3 is built from 18 residues. Trimming cost V 2 bases and J 0 bases; bases outside gene matches: 7. The germline V gene encodes CDR1 MNHEY and CDR2 SMNVEV (reference sequence). The CDR3 loop is CASSLGTGASSYNSPLHF. In DNA, the CDR3 is TGTGCCAGCAGTTTAGGAACAGGGGCGAGCTCCTATAATTCACCCCTCCACTTT.

The gene calls are TRBV27 and TRBJ1-2, with no clear D. Trimming pared 5 bases from V and 4 bases from J, leaving 11 bases between. The CDR3 length is 13 residues. CDR1 and CDR2 (germline): MNHEY, SMNVEV (reference sequence). The CDR3 DNA follows: TGTGCCAGCAGTGGGAGGGCGGGCTATGGCTACACCTTC. Amino acid sequence: CASSGRAGYGYTF.

The chain carries TRBV5-4 and TRBJ1-2; D gene ambiguous. V was cut by 4 bases and J by 4 bases, with 11 bases left in between. The CDR3 extends over 13 amino acids. CDR1 and CDR2 (germline): SGHNT, YYREEE (reference sequence). CDR3 nucleotide sequence: TGTGCCAGCAGCGGAGGGTCTGGCTATGGCTACACCTTC. It translates to CASSGGSGYGYTF.

The chain recombines TRBV15 with TRBJ2-7; D gene uncertain. The CDR3 runs 14 residues. Germline V lookup: CDR1 LNHNV, CDR2 YYDKDF (reference sequence). V was pared by 4 bases and J by 1 base, with 11 bases between. The CDR3 loop is CATSMSSQSYEQYF. CDR3 bases: TGTGCCACCAGCATGTCCTCACAGTCCTACGAGCAGTACTTC.

V and J are TRBV19 and TRBJ2-5; the match to TRBD2 covers 9 bases. V shed 5 bases, J shed 5 bases, and the junction held 9 bases outside the gene matches. Germline V gene sequence: CDR1 LNHDA, CDR2 SQIVND (reference sequence). This CDR3 spans 15 amino acids. The CDR3 DNA follows: TGTGCCAGTAGTCAAACGCGGGGGGGCGGTGAGACCCAGTACTTC. Protein product: CASSQTRGGGETQYF. The full variable domain, in which reference TRBV19 and TRBJ2-5 provide the parts outside the CDR3, is DGGITQSPKYLFRKEGQNVTLSCEQNLNHDAMYWYRQDPGQGLRLIYYSQIVNDFQKGDIAEGYSVSREKKESFPLTVTSAQKNPTAFYLCASSQTRGGGETQYFGPGTRLLVL.

This chain joins TRBV11-1 and TRBJ1-2; D not certain. The germline gives CDR1 SGHAT, CDR2 FQDESV (reference sequence). This CDR3 is 13 amino acids long. With 2 bases removed from V and 6 bases from J, the gap between germline ends came to 10 bases. The CDR3 region has the DNA TGTGCCAGCAGCTTATCGGGAGAGAATGGCTACACCTTC. Translated, it gives CASSLSGENGYTF.

The rearrangement joins TRBV15 to TRBJ2-5; possible D gene TRBD1, 5 bases. Between the trimmed V and J ends, which lost 1 base and 5 bases, there was a span of 11 bases. The CDR3 has 14 amino acids. The germline CDR1 and CDR2 sequences are LNHNV and YYDKDF (reference sequence). For the CDR3, the DNA is TGTGCCACCAGCAGAGCTAGGGGTCACGAGACCCAGTACTTC. This translates into CATSRARGHETQYF.

V is TRBV30 and J is TRBJ2-7; 11 bases match TRBD2. The V and J ends lost 1 base and 3 bases, in that order; junction bases with no gene match: 14. CDR1 is GTSNPN and CDR2 is SVGIG in the germline V gene (reference sequence). This CDR3 region has 18 residues. The CDR3 protein is CAWSAGTGRLAGIYEQYF. The CDR3 region has the DNA TGTGCCTGGAGTGCCGGGACAGGGAGACTAGCGGGGATCTACGAGCAGTACTTC.

The chain couples TRBV9 to TRBJ2-7; D remains ambiguous. Per the germline V gene, CDR1 is SGDLS and CDR2 is YYNGEE. The CDR3 extends over 12 amino acids. V lost 0 bases and J 5 bases, leaving 6 bases between the germline ends. The CDR3 nucleotides are TGTGCCAGCAGCGTAGCTGGGAACGAGCAGTACTTC. Amino acid sequence: CASSVAGNEQYF.

This rearrangement joins TRBV6-5 to TRBJ2-1; 9 nucleotides match TRBD1. Trimming took 6 bases from V and 10 from J; bases not matched to a gene: 1. The germline V gene has CDR1 MNHEY and CDR2 SVGAGI. This CDR3 has 11 amino acids. The CDR3 spells CASRTGGEQFF. The CDR3 coding sequence is TGTGCCAGCAGGACAGGGGGAGAGCAGTTCTTC.

The chain couples TRBV2 to TRBJ2-1; 8 positions match TRBD2. V dropped 9 bases and J dropped 6; count of bases not matched to a gene: 13. This CDR3 region has 15 residues. The V gene's germline CDR1 is SNHLY and CDR2 FYNNEI. The DNA for the CDR3 is TGTGCCAGTCTGGGGACTAGTGGGGGAGTCAATGAGCAGTTCTTC. Residues: CASLGTSGGVNEQFF.

The V gene is TRBV4-3, the J gene TRBJ1-6; unclear D gene. The length of the CDR3 is 17 residues. Trimming took 3 bases from V and 0 from J, leaving 12 bases between them. The V gene's germline CDR1 is LGHNA and CDR2 YSLEER. The CDR3: CASSQREDLSYNSPLHF. The CDR3, as DNA: TGCGCCAGCAGCCAGAGGGAGGATCTCTCCTATAATTCACCCCTCCACTTT.

CDR3 loop: CASSFGQGAEAFF. DNA of the CDR3: TGTGCCAGCAGCTTTGGTCAGGGGGCTGAAGCTTTCTTT. The chain recombines TRBV11-2 with TRBJ1-1, with 7 bases lining up with TRBD1. From germline, CDR1 is SGHAT and CDR2 FQNNGV. V was clipped by 3 bases and J by 6 bases; unmatched bases: 4. The CDR3 runs to 13 residues.

A single count supports this clone. This chain joins TRBV28 and TRBJ2-3, with 11 bases matching TRBD2. J lost 6 bases, V lost 2 bases, and 4 bases had no gene match. The CDR3 contains 15 residues. Germline V gives CDR1 MDHEN, CDR2 SYDVKM. CDR3 nucleotide sequence: TGTGCCAGCAGTTTACAGACTAGCGGGAAGGATACGCAGTATTTT. Translation: CASSLQTSGKDTQYF.

The chain joins TRBV5-6 to TRBJ2-4; tentative D call: TRBD2 (6 bases). CDR1 is SGHDT, CDR2 YYEEEE, per germline. The V end lost 4 bases, the J end lost 7 bases, and 15 bases lay between the germline ends. There are 14 residues in the CDR3. The CDR3 sequence is CASSPDGRGNIQYF. DNA for the CDR3: TGTGCCAGCAGCCCGGACGGCCGGGGGAACATTCAGTACTTC.